A selection of T cell receptor beta chains follows, all from one sample in a study of human T cells and chemical hapten exposure. TCRdb fed the RACE reads into MiXCR, producing one record per CDR3 protein. The data show about 190,000 distinct CDR3 sequences, more than 20% seen once. The material was whole blood, obtained in connection with sensitization to the hapten diphenylcyclopropenone (DPC). These receptors were taken from a woman between 40 and 50 years old with alopecia areata. Some clones in this sample may be carry-over from other donors' samples. Both conserved end residues are part of each CDR3. A D gene is named only where the DNA matches it firmly. Some rows have no size entry. The others give once, few or many, or a class for an expanded clone.

TGTGCCAGCAGTTCTCCCGGGACAACGCCCTACGAGCAGTACTTC | CASSSPGTTPYEQYF | few | TRBJ2-7 | TRBV28 | -
TGCAGTGCTAGCCCGACTAGCGGGAGGGCGAAGGAGCAGTACTTC | CSASPTSGRAKEQYF | few | TRBJ2-7 | TRBV20-1 | TRBD2
TGTGCCAGCAGCTTAGCTCCGGCTAGCGGGGGATTTGGAGAGCAGTACTTC | CASSLAPASGGFGEQYF | few | TRBJ2-7 | TRBV7-2 | TRBD2
TGTGCCAGCAGTTACTCCGTGTTTGTAGGTGGTGGCAATCAGCCCCAGCATTTT | CASSYSVFVGGGNQPQHF | - | TRBJ1-5 | TRBV6-2/TRBV6-3 | -
TGTGCCAGCAGTCCCCAACAGGGATACACAGGCTACACCTTC | CASSPQQGYTGYTF | - | TRBJ1-2 | TRBV12-3/TRBV12-4 | -
TGTGCCAGCACCTGGAGGGGGACTTACACTGAAGCTTTCTTT | CASTWRGTYTEAFF | few | TRBJ1-1 | TRBV6-2/TRBV6-3 | -
TGTGCCAGCAGCGTAGCCCCTAGGGGAGGGGGGAATGAGCAGTTCTTC | CASSVAPRGGGNEQFF | many | TRBJ2-1 | TRBV9 | -
TGTGCCAGCAGCTTGAGCGGGAGAGAGGATACGCAGTATTTT | CASSLSGREDTQYF | - | TRBJ2-3 | TRBV7-3 | TRBD2
TGCGCCAGCGCCCTGTACCCCTCCTACGAGCAGTACTTC | CASALYPSYEQYF | few | TRBJ2-7 | TRBV5-1 | -
TGTGCCAGCAGTTGGGGGACAGAAGAAGAAAAACTGTTTTTT | CASSWGTEEEKLFF | once | TRBJ1-4 | TRBV12-3/TRBV12-4 | TRBD1
TGTGCCAGCAGACGGACGGAGAACACTGAAGCTTTCTTT | CASRRTENTEAFF | many | TRBJ1-1 | TRBV3-1 | -
TGTGCCAGCAGTTTATGGGGGGCTCGGGATACGCAGTATTTT | CASSLWGARDTQYF | few | TRBJ2-3 | TRBV28 | -
TGCAGTGCTAGAGAACCTAGCGGGAGAGAGACCCAGTACTTC | CSAREPSGRETQYF | once | TRBJ2-5 | TRBV20-1 | TRBD2
TGTGCCACATCCGCCTGGGGGGATAGCAATCAGCCCCAGCATTTT | CATSAWGDSNQPQHF | many | TRBJ1-5 | TRBV12-3/TRBV12-4 | -
TGCGCCAGCAGCTACCGGACGGGACAGGGGGACGGCGAGCAGTACTTC | CASSYRTGQGDGEQYF | - | TRBJ2-7 | TRBV5-1 | TRBD1
TGCGCCAGCAGCCAAGAGCCGGAGTCTGGGGCCAACGTCCTGACTTTC | CASSQEPESGANVLTF | - | TRBJ2-6 | TRBV4-3 | -
TGCAGTGCCGAACAGGGCAGCCTCCTCTATGGCTACACCTTC | CSAEQGSLLYGYTF | - | TRBJ1-2 | TRBV20-1 | -
TGTGCCAGCAGCATGACTAGCGGGAGTATCTACGAGCAGTACTTC | CASSMTSGSIYEQYF | - | TRBJ2-7 | TRBV11-2 | TRBD2
TGTGCCAGCTCACCGGACTCTGGGGCCAACGTCCTGACTTTC | CASSPDSGANVLTF | few | TRBJ2-6 | TRBV18 | -
TGTGCCAGCAGTACTCCGGGACTGACACAAGAGACCCAGTACTTC | CASSTPGLTQETQYF | - | TRBJ2-5 | TRBV28 | -
TGTGCCAGCAGCTTTGGGGGTGGGGGAACATACGAGCAGTACTTC | CASSFGGGGTYEQYF | - | TRBJ2-7 | TRBV7-2 | -
TGCAGTGCAGGACAGGGGGCGGGGGATACGCAGTATTTT | CSAGQGAGDTQYF | few | TRBJ2-3 | TRBV20-1 | TRBD1
TGTGCCAGCAGCCAAGGACGTAACTCTGGGGCCAACGTCCTGACTTTC | CASSQGRNSGANVLTF | few | TRBJ2-6 | TRBV4-2 | -
TGTGCCAGCAGCTTAGTCCCCCACGAGCAGTACTTC | CASSLVPHEQYF | many | TRBJ2-7 | TRBV5-6 | -
TGTGCCAGCAGTGAACAGGGATCCCTCTTGACGCAGTATTTT | CASSEQGSLLTQYF | - | TRBJ2-3 | TRBV2 | -
TGTGCCACCAGTGATTTTGGCGGGGAGCTGTTTTTT | CATSDFGGELFF | few | TRBJ2-2 | TRBV24-1 | -
TGTGGGGGGGGCGACGAAAAACTGTTTTTT | CGGGDEKLFF | few | TRBJ1-4 | TRBV7-4 | -
TGTGCCAGCAGAAGAGGGACTAGTTCCTACGAGCAGTACTTC | CASRRGTSSYEQYF | - | TRBJ2-7 | TRBV12-3/TRBV12-4 | TRBD2
TGCAGTGCTAGAGGGGGGGTCGGGACTAGGGACAATGAGCAGTTCTTC | CSARGGVGTRDNEQFF | - | TRBJ2-1 | TRBV20-1 | TRBD2
TGTGCCAGCAGACAAATTTGGACAGGGCGGAAGACCCAGTACTTC | CASRQIWTGRKTQYF | - | TRBJ2-5 | TRBV3-2 | -
TGTGCCAGCACCGTAGCGGGAGGACGGACAGATACGCAGTATTTT | CASTVAGGRTDTQYF | - | TRBJ2-3 | TRBV7-9 | TRBD2
TGTGCCAGCAGTCCTGGGACTAGCGGCCTTACGCAGTATTTT | CASSPGTSGLTQYF | - | TRBJ2-3 | TRBV28 | TRBD2
TGCAGCGTAGACCCCCGGGGGGCGGGTGATACGCAGTATTTT | CSVDPRGAGDTQYF | few | TRBJ2-3 | TRBV29-1 | -
TGCAGTGCTAGAGACGACAGGGGGGAGACCCAGTACTTC | CSARDDRGETQYF | - | TRBJ2-5 | TRBV20-1 | TRBD1
TGCAGCGTTGGGCGTCCGGACACGCCAAACTACGAGCAGTACTTC | CSVGRPDTPNYEQYF | few | TRBJ2-7 | TRBV29-1 | -
TGTGCCAGCAGCTTGGAACTAGGGAACACCGGGGAGCTGTTTTTT | CASSLELGNTGELFF | - | TRBJ2-2 | TRBV5-6 | -
TGTGCCAGCAGCCCTTCACGGAGGACAGATACGCAGTATTTT | CASSPSRRTDTQYF | - | TRBJ2-3 | TRBV5-4 | -
TGCAGCGTATCCCAGGACGTAGGGGGATCGGCCCAGTACTTC | CSVSQDVGGSAQYF | many | TRBJ2-5 | TRBV29-1 | -
TGTGCCACCAGTGCGAGGGCGGGTCAGCCCCAGCATTTT | CATSARAGQPQHF | - | TRBJ1-5 | TRBV24-1 | -
TGTGCCAGCAGCTTCCAAGGGCCTGAAGCTTTCTTT | CASSFQGPEAFF | - | TRBJ1-1 | TRBV7-9 | -
TGTGCCAGCAGACCCGGGACTAGCGGAGAGACCCAGTACTTC | CASRPGTSGETQYF | - | TRBJ2-5 | TRBV12-3/TRBV12-4 | TRBD2
TGTGCCAGCAGCTTAGCCCTAGCGGGGAGATACAATGAGCAGTTCTTC | CASSLALAGRYNEQFF | - | TRBJ2-1 | TRBV11-2 | TRBD2
TGTGCCAGCAGCTCAACGGGACATCTCACAGATACGCAGTATTTT | CASSSTGHLTDTQYF | - | TRBJ2-3 | TRBV6-2/TRBV6-3 | -
TGTGCCAGCAGCTCGGCGTTAACTAGGCATACGCAGTATTTT | CASSSALTRHTQYF | few | TRBJ2-3 | TRBV7-2 | -
TGTGCCAGCAGCTCAGGGGGTGGGCCATATGGCTACACCTTC | CASSSGGGPYGYTF | - | TRBJ1-2 | TRBV7-9 | TRBD1
TGTGCCAGCAGACGGTGGGACTGGAGCACAGATACGCAGTATTTT | CASRRWDWSTDTQYF | few | TRBJ2-3 | TRBV6-4 | -
TGTGCCAGCAGCTTGACGTTGGGGGTGGCCTACGAGCAGTACTTC | CASSLTLGVAYEQYF | few | TRBJ2-7 | TRBV27 | -
TGTGCCAGCAGTGCGGACAGATTCTACGAGCAGTACTTC | CASSADRFYEQYF | - | TRBJ2-7 | TRBV6-1 | -
TGTGCCAGCACCTCCGGACAGCCCCAGCATTTT | CASTSGQPQHF | few | TRBJ1-5 | TRBV12-3/TRBV12-4 | -
TGTGCCAGCAAGACAGGGGCAGACTACAATGAGCAGTTCTTC | CASKTGADYNEQFF | few | TRBJ2-1 | TRBV6-5 | TRBD1
TGTGCCAGCAGCTTGACAGGGGCGGGTGAGCAGTTCTTC | CASSLTGAGEQFF | - | TRBJ2-1 | TRBV7-8 | TRBD1
TGTGCCAGCGGCCGGGGGGAGCAGTACTTC | CASGRGEQYF | - | TRBJ2-7 | TRBV28 | -